This TCR beta chain was sequenced in a study of blood T cell repertoires in COVID-19. Overall study context: The samples span acute and convalescent COVID-19 from the United States, Italy and Spain. T cells, B-cell-depleted T cells, or PBMCs supplied cDNA or gDNA.

In the original processing: Reference gene primer amplification in the assay estimated nucleated cell counts. This table comes from immunoSEQ multiplex PCR, and its TCRdb copy is limited to in-frame clones, with some not included. That table gives V, J and clone size, and the DNA gave D and trimming. The sample yields about 150,000 clones, roughly 80% seen once. Germline lookup yields CDR1 LNHDA and CDR2 SQIVND (reference sequence). The CDR3 is made up of 15 amino acids. Trimming cost V 6 bases and J 4 bases, with 18 bases left between them. This clone appeared once. Sequencing input: peripheral blood. V and J are TRBV19 and TRBJ1-1; D not certain. This clonotype was obtained from a human donor with acute or convalescent COVID-19. The donor label of this sample is uncertain. DNA of the CDR3: TGTGCCAGTAGACCCGAGGCGGTCTTGAGCACTGAAGCTTTCTTT. Protein: CASRPEAVLSTEAFF.